The 14 T cell receptor beta chains presented below share a single source sample, sequenced in a study of Ad26.COV2.S vaccination and SARS-CoV-2 variants. Some clones are missing from TCRdb's copy, which holds only in-frame ones; the method was immunoSEQ multiplex PCR. The sample includes roughly 500,000 clones, 70% to 90% of them seen just once. As to treatment: roughly 19 received Ad26.COV2.S at low or high dose, single or two shots; several received placebo; per-sample allocation not given. Day 63 after the first injection of vaccine or placebo was the sampling time. The material sequenced was peripheral blood, taken in a trial of Ad26.COV2.S vaccine versus placebo. Receptors were obtained from a person between 18 and 65 years old who received the Ad26.COV2.S COVID-19 vaccine or a placebo.

The rearrangement uses TRBV11-3 and TRBJ2-5; 9 bases line up with TRBD1. The trim removed 5 bases at V and 0 bases at J, leaving 4 bases unmatched. CDR1 SGHNT and CDR2 YENEEA come from the germline V gene. The length of the CDR3 is 15 residues. CDR3 coding DNA: TGTGCCAGCAGCCCCGGGACAGGGTACCAAGAGACCCAGTACTTC. It yields the protein CASSPGTGYQETQYF.

This clone was seen only a few times. The chain combines TRBV7-2 with TRBJ2-3, with a possible D match to TRBD1 (5 bases). Looked up from germline, CDR1 is SGHTA and CDR2 is FQGNSA. V was clipped by 2 bases and J by 1 base, with 16 bases between them. The CDR3 consists of 17 residues. CDR3 bases: TGTGCCAGCAGCTTATTCTGGGGCAAAGGCGGCACAGATACGCAGTATTTT. Protein: CASSLFWGKGGTDTQYF.

The V gene is TRBV4-3, the J gene TRBJ2-1; 16 bases are a match to TRBD2. This CDR3 spans 19 amino acids. Germline loops: CDR1 LGHNA, CDR2 YSLEER. After removal of 2 bases from V and 7 bases from J, the junction contained 11 bases not matched to a gene. In nucleotides, the CDR3 is TGCGCCAGCAGCCAACACACGCCGGGACTAGCGGGAGGGACGAATGAGCAGTTCTTC. Its translation: CASSQHTPGLAGGTNEQFF.

The V gene is TRBV28, the J gene TRBJ2-7; 10 positions agree with TRBD1. V trimming: 4 bases; J trimming: 4 bases; junction bases outside the gene matches: 4. Germline CDR1 reads MDHEN; CDR2 reads SYDVKM. The CDR3 is 14 amino acids. CDR3 sequence (DNA): TGTGCCAGCAGTTCCCGGGACAGGGGATACGAGCAGTACTTC. Its translation: CASSSRDRGYEQYF.

This chain joins TRBV5-4 and TRBJ1-1; 7 bases map to TRBD1. This CDR3 is built from 15 residues. J was trimmed by 1 base and V by 2 bases; bases with no gene match: 5. Germline loops: CDR1 SGHNT, CDR2 YYREEE (reference sequence). The CDR3 here is CASSLQGLGNTEAFF. The CDR3 DNA is TGTGCCAGCAGCTTACAGGGGTTAGGGAACACTGAAGCTTTCTTT.

The chain employs TRBV5-1 and TRBJ2-5; 9 nucleotides align to TRBD2. The CDR3 is 14 residues long. J lost 5 bases, V lost 3 bases, and 5 bases had no gene match. From germline, CDR1 is SGHRS and CDR2 YFSETQ. CDR3 region: CASSSPSGKETQYF. The CDR3 bases are TGCGCCAGCAGCTCCCCTAGCGGGAAGGAGACCCAGTACTTC.

J is TRBJ2-7 and V is TRBV18; 8 bases map to TRBD2. V was clipped by 3 bases and J by 6 bases; unmatched bases: 7. CDR1 and CDR2 from the germline V gene are KGHSH and LQKENI. The CDR3 sequence is 14 residues long. The DNA for the CDR3 is TGTGCCAGCTCACCTGGAGCGGGAGATAGCGAGCAGTACTTC. Amino acid sequence: CASSPGAGDSEQYF.

CDR3 in amino acids: CATGTGQPQHF. The CDR3 DNA follows: TGTGCCACCGGGACAGGGCAGCCCCAGCATTTT. This chain connects TRBV19 to TRBJ1-5; 9 bases align to TRBD1. V shed 10 bases and J 7 bases; nucleotides not matched to a gene: 2. The CDR3 runs to 11 residues. The germline gives CDR1 LNHDA, CDR2 SQIVND (reference sequence).

In regard to this clone: This specimen includes other DNA sequences encoding the same CDR3. V gene TRBV28 combines with J gene TRBJ2-5; D not resolved. This CDR3 comprises 12 residues. Germline CDR1 MDHEN, CDR2 SYDVKM. The V end was cut by 4 bases, the J end by 4 bases, with 7 bases between. CDR3 amino acids: CASSSLRETQYF. CDR3 coding DNA: TGTGCCAGCAGTTCTCTACGAGAGACCCAGTACTTC.

The chain joins TRBV28 to TRBJ2-3, with TRBD2 as a possible D gene (6 bases). Germline assignment: CDR1 MDHEN and CDR2 SYDVKM. The CDR3 covers 15 residues. Trimming shortened V by 3 bases and J by 7 bases, and 17 bases separated the two germline ends. The CDR3 DNA follows: TGTGCCAGCAGTTTGGTGCGGGGCCCCGGTCATACGCAGTATTTT. It codes for CASSLVRGPGHTQYF.

This clone has just a few counts. The chain links TRBV6-5 to TRBJ2-1; D remains ambiguous. Trimming stripped 0 bases from V and 0 bases from J, with 9 bases between. The germline CDR1 and CDR2 sequences are MNHEY and SVGAGI. The CDR3 is 16 amino acids. Here the CDR3 reads CASSYSRLSSYNEQFF. For the CDR3, the DNA is TGTGCCAGCAGTTACTCTCGCTTGAGCTCCTACAATGAGCAGTTCTTC.

This clone appeared a few times. V usage is TRBV2 and J usage is TRBJ2-2; 8 nucleotides agree with TRBD1. Looked up from germline, CDR1 is SNHLY and CDR2 is FYNNEI. The CDR3 loop spans 14 amino acids. Unmatched junction bases numbered 3, after V lost 7 bases and J lost 2 bases. CDR3 amino acids: CASTRGPNTGELFF. CDR3 coding DNA: TGTGCCAGCACCAGGGGGCCAAACACCGGGGAGCTGTTTTTT.

This clone has just one count. The chain combines TRBV29-1 with TRBJ2-3; D not resolved. This CDR3 has 13 amino acids. The V end lost 6 bases, the J end lost 2 bases, and 12 bases lay between the germline ends. Germline CDR1 is SQVTM and CDR2 is ANQGSEA. CDR3 sequence reads: CSVEVQLTDTQYF. CDR3 DNA sequence: TGCAGCGTCGAGGTGCAGCTCACAGATACGCAGTATTTT.

This rearrangement joins TRBV7-3 to TRBJ2-2; the match to TRBD2 covers 7 bases. Per germline, CDR1 SGHTA and CDR2 FQGTGA. J was trimmed by 3 bases and V by 5 bases; bases with no gene match: 3. The CDR3 is made up of 14 amino acids. This chain's CDR3 is CASSPTSDTGELFF. The CDR3 nucleotides read TGTGCCAGCAGCCCCACTAGCGACACCGGGGAGCTGTTTTTT.